Below are 26 T cell receptor beta chains sequenced from a single sample in a study of control samples from healthy donors and cancer patients. Sequencing used immunoSEQ multiplex PCR; TCRdb keeps in-frame clones, though not all of them. Of some 120,000 clones in the sample, 85% to 90% are singletons; the top ten hold around 1.1%. The sample consisted of PBMCs. These receptors were collected from a woman in her forties or fifties with colorectal cancer.

V and J are TRBV9 and TRBJ2-7; D might be TRBD1 or TRBD2, each matching 5 bases. Trimming took 3 bases from V and 3 from J, leaving 16 bases between them. The CDR3 sequence is 15 residues long. CDR1 is SGDLS and CDR2 is YYNGEE in the germline V gene. This CDR3 is CASSASGTLGYEQYF. Here the CDR3 DNA reads TGTGCCAGCAGCGCCTCCGGGACGTTGGGCTACGAGCAGTACTTC.

The chain recombines TRBV5-5 with TRBJ2-2; the D gene is possibly TRBD1 (6 bases). Trimming removed 0 bases at V and 6 bases at J, with 9 bases between. Germline CDR1 and CDR2: SGHKS and YYEKEE (reference sequence). There are 14 residues in the CDR3. The CDR3 bases are TGTGCCAGCAGCTTGGAGGGGGATTCCGGGGAGCTGTTTTTT. It encodes CASSLEGDSGELFF.

The gene calls are TRBV25-1 and TRBJ1-3; D ambiguous. From germline, CDR1 is MGHDK and CDR2 SYGVNS. Trimming took 3 bases from V and 5 from J, leaving 17 bases between them. The CDR3 is 16 residues long. The CDR3 coding sequence is TGTGCCAGCAGTGACCCACTAGACAATTGGAGAAACACCATATATTTT. Protein: CASSDPLDNWRNTIYF. Supplemented by reference TRBV25-1 and TRBJ1-3, the full variable domain reads EADIYQTPRYLVIGTGKKITLECSQTMGHDKMYWYQQDPGMELHLIHYSYGVNSTEKGDLSSESTVSRIRTEHFPLTLESARPSHTSQYLCASSDPLDNWRNTIYFGEGSWLTVV.

This chain joins TRBV7-6 and TRBJ2-3, with TRBD2 matching over 8 bases. Trimming cost V 6 bases and J 0 bases; bases outside gene matches: 8. The CDR3 has 16 amino acids. CDR1 and CDR2 (germline): SGHVS, FNYEAQ. CDR3 residues: CASSSTGGVSTDTQYF. The CDR3 DNA is TGTGCCAGCAGTTCCACGGGAGGGGTTAGCACAGATACGCAGTATTTT.

This sequence joins TRBV2 and TRBJ1-2; 8 bases align to TRBD1. CDR3 length equals 16 residues. The germline V gene encodes CDR1 SNHLY and CDR2 FYNNEI. Losses at the gene ends were 6 bases for V and 7 bases for J; bases not matched to a gene: 16. This CDR3 is CASRMGQAYLEGGYTF. CDR3 bases: TGTGCCAGCAGAATGGGACAGGCGTATCTAGAGGGTGGCTACACCTTC.

The count of this clone is one. V gene TRBV28 combines with J gene TRBJ2-3; TRBD1 is a possible D gene (6 bases). Germline CDR1 MDHEN, CDR2 SYDVKM. Trimming stripped 7 bases from V and 6 bases from J, with 17 bases between. This CDR3 comprises 14 residues. The CDR3 bases are TGTGCCAGCACTAGGGACATCGGTTCGGATACGCAGTATTTT. Its protein product is CASTRDIGSDTQYF.

This clone was found a few times. The chain employs TRBV2 and TRBJ2-2, with 8 bases fitting TRBD1. Per germline, CDR1 SNHLY and CDR2 FYNNEI. The CDR3 extends over 15 amino acids. V lost 4 bases and J lost 4; bases outside the gene matches: 5. CDR3 loop: CASSGATGATGELFF. CDR3 sequence (DNA): TGTGCCAGCAGTGGGGCGACAGGGGCCACCGGGGAGCTGTTTTTT.

The chain uses TRBV2 and TRBJ2-7, with D perhaps TRBD2 (6 bases). The CDR3 covers 13 residues. V lost 7 bases and J lost 4, with 14 bases in between. Per germline, CDR1 SNHLY and CDR2 FYNNEI. The CDR3 is CASKEGSGYEQYF. The DNA for the CDR3 is TGTGCCAGCAAGGAGGGTTCAGGATACGAGCAGTACTTC.

This clone was recorded only once. V gene TRBV30 combines with J gene TRBJ1-2; 7 positions match TRBD1. J gave up 4 bases and V 4 bases, and 9 bases lay outside the gene matches. The CDR3 totals 14 residues. CDR1 is GTSNPN and CDR2 is SVGIG in the germline V gene (reference sequence). The CDR3 DNA is TGTGCCTGGACCAGGACAGGTCTAACCTATGGCTACACCTTC. As protein: CAWTRTGLTYGYTF.

The V call is TRBV5-1, the J call TRBJ1-3, with 9 bases lining up with TRBD1. V lost 4 bases to trimming and J lost 2 bases; unmatched junction nucleotides: 7. The CDR3 totals 16 residues. Looked up from germline, CDR1 is SGHRS and CDR2 is YFSETQ. CDR3 nucleotide sequence: TGCGCCAGCAGCCTAACGGACAGGGGAGCTGGAAACACCATATATTTT. It is translated as CASSLTDRGAGNTIYF. The whole variable domain, filled in from reference TRBV5-1 and TRBJ1-3, reads KAGVTQTPRYLIKTRGQQVTLSCSPISGHRSVSWYQQTPGQGLQFLFEYFSETQRNKGNFPGRFSGRQFSNSRSEMNVSTLELGDSALYLCASSLTDRGAGNTIYFGEGSWLTVV.

The chain uses TRBV7-8 and TRBJ1-4, with 9 bases identical to TRBD1. CDR3 size: 18 residues. The trim removed 5 bases at V and 2 bases at J, leaving 12 bases unmatched. Per the germline V gene, CDR1 is SGHVS and CDR2 is FQNEAQ. CDR3 in DNA: TGTGCCAGCAGCGAGGGGACAGGGATTGGGCAGACTAATGAAAAACTGTTTTTT. Its protein is CASSEGTGIGQTNEKLFF.

V gene TRBV30 combines with J gene TRBJ2-5, with 7 bases fitting TRBD2. The V segment lost 0 bases and the J segment 5 bases; nucleotides outside the gene matches: 9. This CDR3 is 15 amino acids long. Germline V gene data show CDR1 as GTSNPN and CDR2 as SVGIG (reference sequence). CDR3: CAWSVRSGGMETQYF. As DNA, the CDR3 is TGTGCCTGGAGTGTACGTTCGGGGGGAATGGAGACCCAGTACTTC.

The chain has TRBV9 and TRBJ1-2, with 7 positions matching TRBD1. This CDR3 spans 15 amino acids. V lost 1 base and J lost 4; bases outside the gene matches: 7. Germline V gene sequence: CDR1 SGDLS, CDR2 YYNGEE. The CDR3 DNA sequence: TGTGCCAGCAGCGTATCAACAGGGGCCACCTATGGCTACACCTTC. This gives the protein CASSVSTGATYGYTF.

This chain links TRBV5-4 with TRBJ1-2; TRBD1 aligns across 9 bases. From germline, CDR1 is SGHNT and CDR2 YYREEE (reference sequence). This CDR3 region has 15 residues. V was pared by 0 bases and J by 3 bases, with 3 bases of the junction left unmatched. CDR3 sequence (DNA): TGTGCCAGCAGCTTGGAAGGGGACAGGGACTATGGCTACACCTTC. Its translation is CASSLEGDRDYGYTF.

The V call is TRBV5-1, the J call TRBJ2-1, with TRBD2 matching 9 bases. V lost 4 bases to trimming and J lost 4 bases; unmatched junction nucleotides: 6. The length of the CDR3 is 15 residues. CDR1 is SGHRS and CDR2 is YFSETQ in the germline V gene. CDR3 sequence: CASSPGLAPYNEQFF. The CDR3 DNA follows: TGCGCCAGCAGCCCCGGACTAGCGCCATACAATGAGCAGTTCTTC.

V gene TRBV6-1 combines with J gene TRBJ2-1, with 8 bases lining up with TRBD2. Germline V CDR1 and CDR2: MNHNS, SASEGT. Unmatched junction bases numbered 7, after V lost 0 bases and J lost 3 bases. This CDR3 comprises 17 residues. CDR3 DNA sequence: TGTGCCAGCAGTGAAGCCCGGGGGGGGACTGGCTACAATGAGCAGTTCTTC. The encoded protein is CASSEARGGTGYNEQFF.

The chain combines TRBV5-1 with TRBJ2-3, with 9 bases fitting TRBD2. Germline V gene sequence: CDR1 SGHRS, CDR2 YFSETQ. V shed 1 base, J shed 6 bases, and the junction held 6 bases outside the gene matches. CDR3 size: 15 residues. This CDR3 reads CASSLSSGGGDTQYF. The CDR3 region has the DNA TGCGCCAGCAGCTTGAGTAGCGGGGGAGGGGATACGCAGTATTTT. Combining the CDR3 with reference TRBV5-1 and TRBJ2-3 gives the whole variable domain KAGVTQTPRYLIKTRGQQVTLSCSPISGHRSVSWYQQTPGQGLQFLFEYFSETQRNKGNFPGRFSGRQFSNSRSEMNVSTLELGDSALYLCASSLSSGGGDTQYFGPGTRLTVL.

The chain is built from TRBV7-8 and TRBJ2-3, with D possibly TRBD2 on 5 matching bases. This CDR3 is built from 15 residues. The V end lost 1 base, the J end lost 3 bases, and 11 bases lay between the germline ends. The germline CDR1 and CDR2 sequences are SGHVS and FQNEAQ. This chain's CDR3 is CASSLDGILTDTQYF. The CDR3 DNA reads TGTGCCAGCAGCTTAGACGGGATCTTGACAGATACGCAGTATTTT.

This clone has a single count. The CDR3 protein is CASSPMAGEQYF. The CDR3 DNA sequence: TGTGCCAGCAGCCCAATGGCGGGGGAGCAGTACTTC. The rearrangement uses TRBV7-6 and TRBJ2-7; possible D gene TRBD2, 6 bases. The CDR3 runs to 12 residues. V lost 5 bases and J 7 bases, leaving 12 bases between the germline ends. Germline loops: CDR1 SGHVS, CDR2 FNYEAQ.

The V call is TRBV4-1, the J call TRBJ2-1; a possible D gene is TRBD2 (6 bases). Trimming shortened V by 1 base and J by 5 bases, and 15 bases separated the two germline ends. The length of the CDR3 is 16 residues. CDR1 and CDR2 from the germline V gene are MGHRA and YSYEKL. The CDR3 reads CASSQVGGSGDNEQFF. The CDR3 DNA sequence: TGCGCCAGCAGCCAAGTGGGGGGTAGCGGAGACAATGAGCAGTTCTTC.

The V gene is TRBV20-1, the J gene TRBJ2-7; D is possibly TRBD2 (5 bases). This CDR3 has 14 residues. CDR1 is DFQATT and CDR2 is SNEGSKA in the germline V gene (reference sequence). With 3 bases removed from V and 0 bases from J, the gap between germline ends came to 12 bases. The CDR3 region has the DNA TGCAGTGCTAGTGGAAACGGGATCTCCTACGAGCAGTACTTC. This encodes CSASGNGISYEQYF.

The V call is TRBV7-8, the J call TRBJ2-1; D ambiguous. Germline lookup yields CDR1 SGHVS and CDR2 FQNEAQ. This CDR3 has 13 amino acids. V was shortened by 5 bases and J by 5 bases, with 10 bases between the two germline ends. Here the CDR3 DNA reads TGTGCCAGCAGCACACGCCGGGACAATGAGCAGTTCTTC. Amino acids: CASSTRRDNEQFF.

This sequence joins TRBV14 and TRBJ1-1; the D gene is possibly TRBD1 (5 bases). Germline CDR1 SGHDN, CDR2 FVKESK. CDR3 length equals 14 residues. The ends were cut back, 3 bases at V and 5 bases at J, with 13 bases in the middle. CDR3 sequence (DNA): TGTGCCAGCAGCCAGATCCAGGGTGGTACTGAAGCTTTCTTT. Protein sequence: CASSQIQGGTEAFF.

The V gene is TRBV30, the J gene TRBJ2-7; 7 nucleotides align to TRBD1. Germline trimming cut 3 bases from V and 2 bases from J; bases unmatched to any gene: 7. The CDR3 contains 14 residues. Germline CDR1 reads GTSNPN; CDR2 reads SVGIG (reference sequence). CDR3 in DNA: TGTGCCTGGAGCCCAGGGGGTAAAGCCTACGAGCAGTACTTC. Encoded protein: CAWSPGGKAYEQYF.

The V call is TRBV2, the J call TRBJ1-5, with 8 bases lining up with TRBD1. The CDR3 totals 14 residues. Germline CDR1 SNHLY, CDR2 FYNNEI. Trimming took 6 bases from V and 5 from J; bases not matched to a gene: 6. CDR3 DNA sequence: TGTGCCAGCAGCGTCAGGGGGCGAGATCAGCCCCAGCATTTT. This sequence encodes CASSVRGRDQPQHF.

The J gene is TRBJ2-7, the V gene TRBV19, with 7 nucleotides matching TRBD1. V gave up 5 bases and J gave up 6 bases; unmatched junction bases: 13. The CDR3 sequence is 15 residues long. Germline V lookup: CDR1 LNHDA, CDR2 SQIVND (reference sequence). The CDR3 is CASSAGGGQFAEQYF. CDR3 nucleotide sequence: TGTGCCAGTAGTGCCGGTGGGGGACAGTTTGCCGAGCAGTACTTC.